The 8 T cell receptor beta chains given below trace back to one sample, sequenced in a study of blood T cell repertoires in COVID-19. The repertoire was sequenced with immunoSEQ multiplex PCR; TCRdb's copy has only in-frame clones and lacks some. This table has over 150,000 clones, about 87% appearing once. Material: peripheral blood. These receptors all stem from a woman in her sixties or seventies with COVID-19, enrolled during active disease.

This clone was counted a single time. The CDR3 nucleotides are TGCAGCGTCGGGACTAGCGGGTGGACAGATACGCAGTATTTT. Translation: CSVGTSGWTDTQYF. This chain connects TRBV29-1 to TRBJ2-3; 12 bases are a match to TRBD2. Losses at the gene ends were 6 bases for V and 3 bases for J; bases not matched to a gene: 4. The CDR3 consists of 14 residues. Germline V gives CDR1 SQVTM, CDR2 ANQGSEA.

The V and J genes are TRBV6-5 and TRBJ2-7; the match to TRBD2 covers 7 bases. Per the germline V gene, CDR1 is MNHEY and CDR2 is SVGAGI. The CDR3 contains 14 residues. V was pared by 6 bases and J by 7 bases, with 12 bases of the junction left unmatched. The DNA of the CDR3 is TGTGCCAGCAGCAAGTCACAATTGGGGGGGGAGCAGTACTTC. This encodes CASSKSQLGGEQYF.

The chain is built from TRBV29-1 and TRBJ2-5; TRBD1 matches 10 bases. Germline assignment: CDR1 SQVTM and CDR2 ANQGSEA. V was pared by 5 bases and J by 5 bases, with 5 bases of the junction left unmatched. This CDR3 is 13 amino acids long. The CDR3 nucleotides read TGCAGCGTTCCAGACAGGGGGCTGGAGACCCAGTACTTC. Protein product: CSVPDRGLETQYF. Filled out from reference TRBV29-1 and TRBJ2-5, the complete variable domain reads SAVISQKPSRDICQRGTSLTIQCQVDSQVTMMFWYRQQPGQSLTLIATANQGSEATYESGFVIDKFPISRPNLTFSTLTVSNMSPEDSSIYLCSVPDRGLETQYFGPGTRLLVL.

The rearrangement uses TRBV5-1 and TRBJ1-5, with TRBD1 identical over 7 bases. The CDR3 runs to 15 residues. The V gene's germline CDR1 is SGHRS and CDR2 YFSETQ. The trim removed 4 bases at V and 1 base at J, leaving 5 bases unmatched. CDR3 region: CASSPGQVSNQPQHF. The CDR3 bases are TGCGCCAGCAGCCCTGGACAGGTCAGCAATCAGCCCCAGCATTTT. Complete variable domain (other parts from reference TRBV5-1 and TRBJ1-5): KAGVTQTPRYLIKTRGQQVTLSCSPISGHRSVSWYQQTPGQGLQFLFEYFSETQRNKGNFPGRFSGRQFSNSRSEMNVSTLELGDSALYLCASSPGQVSNQPQHFGDGTRLSIL.

This clone was counted a single time. V usage is TRBV13 and J usage is TRBJ2-4, with D uncertain. The CDR3 extends over 15 amino acids. Germline assignment: CDR1 PRHDT and CDR2 FYEKMQ (reference sequence). The V and J ends lost 0 bases and 0 bases respectively, with 6 bases between them. The CDR3 loop is CASSLGSVAKNIQYF. The CDR3 bases are TGTGCCAGCAGCTTAGGTTCCGTAGCCAAAAACATTCAGTACTTC.

The gene calls are TRBV23-1 and TRBJ2-3; a possible D gene is TRBD1 (5 bases). TRBV23-1 falls under the ORF class, with uncertain function. Between the trimmed V and J ends, which lost 5 bases and 1 base, there was a span of 10 bases. The CDR3 runs to 14 residues. The CDR3 sequence: CASSIQVGTDTQYF. CDR3 DNA sequence: TGCGCCAGCAGTATACAGGTCGGCACAGATACGCAGTATTTT.

V and J are TRBV5-1 and TRBJ2-2, with 7 bases matching TRBD2. Germline CDR1 and CDR2: SGHRS and YFSETQ. J gave up 4 bases and V 1 base, and 10 bases lay outside the gene matches. The CDR3 spans 17 residues. The DNA of the CDR3 is TGCGCCAGCAGCTTGTTAGCGGGTACCACGGGCACCGGGGAGCTGTTTTTT. Translating gives CASSLLAGTTGTGELFF.

The chain carries TRBV7-2 and TRBJ2-3; no clear D. The CDR3 totals 14 residues. CDR1 and CDR2 (germline): SGHTA, FQGNSA. Trimming removed 4 bases from V and 0 bases from J, with 8 bases in between. CDR3 sequence: CASSSDTSTDTQYF. The CDR3 DNA reads TGTGCCAGCAGCTCCGACACAAGCACAGATACGCAGTATTTT.